The 20 T cell receptor beta chains below all came from one sample that was sequenced in a study of neurological immune-mediated disorders. TCRdb re-called the 5' RACE reads with MiXCR, one entry per CDR3 protein. The sample holds 45,000 to 50,000 distinct CDR3 sequences; around 4.5% are singletons and the top ten take under 6.5%. The source material was PBMCs. The receptor set was obtained from an older woman with multiple sclerosis.

V usage is TRBV20-1 and J usage is TRBJ2-1; weak D call: TRBD2 (5 bases). CDR3 length: 13 residues. Per the germline V gene, CDR1 is DFQATT and CDR2 is SNEGSKA (reference sequence). Trimming stripped 3 bases from V and 8 bases from J, with 14 bases between. In nucleotides, the CDR3 is TGCAGTGCTAGGGAGGTCCTAGCATATGAGCAGTTCTTC. The encoded protein is CSAREVLAYEQFF.

J is TRBJ2-3 and V is TRBV7-8; possible D gene TRBD2, 5 bases. The CDR3 extends over 14 amino acids. V was trimmed by 10 bases and J by 2 bases, leaving 16 bases between them. Germline V lookup: CDR1 SGHVS, CDR2 FQNEAQ. The chain's CDR3 is CATTVAINTDTQYF. CDR3 bases: TGTGCCACGACCGTAGCGATAAACACAGATACGCAGTATTTT.

This clonotype occurred many times. V and J are TRBV20-1 and TRBJ2-7, with 7 bases lining up with TRBD2. The CDR3 spans 16 residues. Per germline, CDR1 DFQATT and CDR2 SNEGSKA (reference sequence). The J segment lost 2 bases and the V segment lost 5 bases, leaving 15 bases of the junction unmatched. The CDR3 sequence is CSAAGPGGSDPYEQYV. CDR3 DNA: TGCAGTGCTGCGGGTCCTGGCGGGAGTGACCCCTACGAGCAGTACGTC.

This rearrangement joins TRBV20-1 to TRBJ2-1; TRBD1 agrees at 10 bases. Germline V gene sequence: CDR1 DFQATT, CDR2 SNEGSKA (reference sequence). V shed 4 bases, J shed 8 bases, and the junction held 2 bases outside the gene matches. The CDR3 runs to 12 residues. The CDR3 region has the DNA TGCAGTGCTACCGGACAGGGGGATGAGCAGTTCTTC. This codes for CSATGQGDEQFF.

This clonotype was counted at least ten times. The chain couples TRBV7-2 to TRBJ1-1; D gene ambiguous. Trimming stripped 0 bases from V and 2 bases from J, with 7 bases between. CDR1 is SGHTA, CDR2 FQGNSA, per germline. This CDR3 has 14 amino acids. CDR3 coding DNA: TGTGCCAGCAGCTTAGCGCGGCCCAACACTGAAGCTTTCTTT. Its protein is CASSLARPNTEAFF.

This clonotype was recorded many times. This rearrangement joins TRBV20-1 to TRBJ1-2; the match to TRBD1 covers 9 bases. In germline, CDR1 is DFQATT, CDR2 SNEGSKA (reference sequence). V lost 5 bases to trimming and J lost 2 bases; unmatched junction nucleotides: 3. The CDR3 spans 13 residues. CDR3 nucleotides: TGCAGTGCTGGAGGGACAGGGAACTATGGCTACACCTTC. Protein sequence: CSAGGTGNYGYTF.

In its sample, this clonotype was seen many times. J is TRBJ2-7 and V is TRBV28; tentatively, D is TRBD1 (6 bases). V was pared by 5 bases and J by 4 bases, with 18 bases between. The length of the CDR3 is 15 residues. CDR1 and CDR2 from the germline V gene are MDHEN and SYDVKM. The CDR3 region is CASSAQGSPIYEQYF. The CDR3 DNA reads as TGTGCCAGCAGTGCACAGGGTTCGCCAATTTACGAGCAGTACTTC.

This clonotype has ten or more counts. The chain couples TRBV20-1 to TRBJ2-3; weak D call: TRBD2 (7 bases). V lost 6 bases to trimming and J lost 4 bases, with 20 bases between them. This CDR3 is 15 amino acids long. Germline V gives CDR1 DFQATT, CDR2 SNEGSKA (reference sequence). CDR3: CSAPPWGEGADTQYF. The CDR3 DNA sequence: TGCAGTGCCCCCCCATGGGGGGAGGGGGCAGATACGCAGTATTTT.

The sample holds many counts of this clonotype. The J gene is TRBJ2-1, the V gene TRBV5-1, with 8 bases aligning to TRBD2. V trimming: 6 bases; J trimming: 6 bases; junction bases outside the gene matches: 8. Germline V lookup: CDR1 SGHRS, CDR2 YFSETQ. The CDR3 contains 14 residues. In nucleotides, the CDR3 is TGCGCCAGCACCACCGGGGGGGTACGCAATGAGCAGTTCTTC. Protein: CASTTGGVRNEQFF.

This clonotype was detected a few times. This chain connects TRBV20-1 to TRBJ2-5; D may match TRBD1 or TRBD2 (5 bases each). Germline-derived CDR1 and CDR2 are DFQATT and SNEGSKA (reference sequence). V was shortened by 3 bases and J by 4 bases, with 15 bases between the two germline ends. This CDR3 has 14 residues. CDR3 nucleotide sequence: TGCAGTGCTAGTCGGGACCCAGGTGGAGAGACCCAGTACTTC. Its protein product is CSASRDPGGETQYF.

In its sample, this clonotype was seen a few times. J is TRBJ1-5 and V is TRBV20-1, with a possible D match to TRBD1 (5 bases). Germline values: CDR1 DFQATT, CDR2 SNEGSKA (reference sequence). Trimming removed 3 bases from V and 0 bases from J, with 12 bases in between. The CDR3 is 15 amino acids. CDR3 sequence reads: CSARSREYSNQPQHF. In DNA, the CDR3 is TGCAGTGCTAGGAGCAGGGAGTATAGCAATCAGCCCCAGCATTTT.

The CDR3 here is CASSQDRNLNTGELFF. CDR3 sequence (DNA): TGTGCCAGCAGCCAGGACAGGAACCTGAACACCGGGGAGCTGTTTTTT. The rearrangement uses TRBV7-2 and TRBJ2-2, with TRBD1 matching 7 bases. Looked up from germline, CDR1 is SGHTA and CDR2 is FQGNSA. The J segment lost 1 base and the V segment lost 5 bases, leaving 7 bases of the junction unmatched. This CDR3 is built from 16 residues.

This clonotype was picked up many times. The rearrangement uses TRBV4-1 and TRBJ1-6, with a possible D match to TRBD1 (6 bases). The V end lost 5 bases, the J end lost 7 bases, and 9 bases lay between the germline ends. Germline V gene data show CDR1 as MGHRA and CDR2 as YSYEKL. CDR3 length: 13 residues. The CDR3 nucleotides read TGCGCCAGCAGCTTGCAGGGGAATTCACCCCTCCACTTT. It translates to CASSLQGNSPLHF.

This clonotype was seen many times. The V and J genes are TRBV12-3 or TRBV12-4 and TRBJ2-1; 7 bases map to TRBD1. The V segment lost 6 bases and the J segment 6 bases; nucleotides outside the gene matches: 8. The CDR3 spans 14 residues. The CDR3 coding sequence is TGTGCCAGCAGAAGGACAGGTGCCTTCAATGAGCAGTTCTTC. It translates to CASRRTGAFNEQFF.

This clonotype was observed at least ten times. The chain carries TRBV4-1 and TRBJ2-7; D gene uncertain. CDR3 size: 14 residues. Germline V gene data show CDR1 as MGHRA and CDR2 as YSYEKL. Trimming took 3 bases from V and 2 from J, leaving 11 bases between them. In nucleotides, the CDR3 is TGCGCCAGCAGCCAGGAATCCTGGACCTACGAGCAGTACTTC. Translation gives CASSQESWTYEQYF.

This clonotype showed up many times. This chain joins TRBV20-1 and TRBJ2-1, with D possibly TRBD2 on 5 matching bases. Trimming removed 6 bases from V and 10 bases from J, with 19 bases in between. This CDR3 is 13 amino acids long. Germline assignment: CDR1 DFQATT and CDR2 SNEGSKA (reference sequence). CDR3 sequence (DNA): TGCAGTGCCGAAAGTGGCTCCTCGGGGGAGCAGTTCTTC. Translating it yields CSAESGSSGEQFF.

This clonotype appeared many times. At one end, the junction sequence differs from germline, possibly due to a read error. This rearrangement joins TRBV20-1 to TRBJ2-5; TRBD2 is a possible D gene (7 bases). Germline values: CDR1 DFQATT, CDR2 SNEGSKA (reference sequence). This CDR3 contains 18 residues. The CDR3 region has the DNA TGCAGTGCGAGAGAGGTCGCGGGGGCCATGCTGTACCAAGAGACCCAGTACTTC. Its protein product is CSAREVAGAMLYQETQYF.

This clonotype has at least ten counts. The chain joins TRBV20-1 to TRBJ2-7; no reliable D call. In germline, CDR1 is DFQATT, CDR2 SNEGSKA (reference sequence). This CDR3 has 12 residues. Deletions cut 3 bases from V and 2 bases from J, with 8 bases between. The CDR3, as DNA: TGCAGTGCTAGCTCCTCTCCCTACGAGCAGTACTTC. It encodes CSASSSPYEQYF.

The V call is TRBV5-1, the J call TRBJ2-3; the match to TRBD1 covers 9 bases. Germline trimming cut 2 bases from V and 3 bases from J; bases unmatched to any gene: 4. The CDR3 has 15 amino acids. Germline values: CDR1 SGHRS, CDR2 YFSETQ. The CDR3 spells CASSFGQGITDTQYF. As DNA, the CDR3 is TGCGCCAGCAGCTTCGGACAGGGGATAACAGATACGCAGTATTTT.

This clonotype counts as medium-sized. The DNA of the CDR3 is TGCAGTGCAGGACAGAACATAGCCAAAAACATTCAGTACTTC. Residues: CSAGQNIAKNIQYF. V is TRBV20-1 and J is TRBJ2-4, with D maybe TRBD1 (6 bases). The CDR3 has 14 amino acids. Trimming took off 6 bases at V and 0 bases at J, with 12 bases between the two ends. Germline CDR1 is DFQATT and CDR2 is SNEGSKA (reference sequence).